A single sample is the source of the 8 T cell receptor beta chains below, sequenced in a study of T cell repertoires in cytomegalovirus infection. The antigens these receptors bind are not known. MiXCR, applied by TCRdb to the reads, yields one record per CDR3 protein. In the table there are a few hundred thousand distinct CDR3 sequences, 35% to 50% of which are singletons. The specimen was cultured PBMCs, collected from culture after CMV antigen stimulation. These receptors were collected from a human donor in good health (CMV status not recorded). Some clones in this sample may be carry-over from other donors' samples.

The V gene is TRBV6-1, the J gene TRBJ1-1; TRBD1 might be the D (5 bases). The CDR3 runs 11 residues. V lost 10 bases and J lost 4, with 10 bases in between. CDR1 MNHNS and CDR2 SASEGT come from the germline V gene. This CDR3 reads CATPGPTEAFF. CDR3 in DNA: TGTGCCACCCCGGGGCCCACTGAAGCTTTCTTT.

The chain uses TRBV19 and TRBJ1-1, with D unresolved. Germline CDR1 LNHDA, CDR2 SQIVND (reference sequence). Trimming shortened V by 3 bases and J by 8 bases, and 19 bases separated the two germline ends. The CDR3 spans 15 residues. Here the CDR3 DNA reads TGTGCCAGTAGTATCGGATCGGGGTCGGGAGGGGAAGCTTTCTTT. This codes for CASSIGSGSGGEAFF.

There are many counts of this clonotype. The chain uses TRBV7-2 and TRBJ2-5; D might be TRBD1 (6 bases). Germline-derived CDR1 and CDR2 are SGHTA and FQGNSA. Trimming cost V 6 bases and J 2 bases, with 13 bases left between them. This CDR3 is built from 14 residues. The CDR3 nucleotides read TGTGCCAGCAGAGAGAGGGGGACACAAGAGACCCAGTACTTC. It yields the protein CASRERGTQETQYF.

This clonotype was seen more than once but under ten times. The rearrangement links TRBV7-2 to TRBJ1-2; the D gene is possibly TRBD1 (6 bases). From germline, CDR1 is SGHTA and CDR2 FQGNSA. This CDR3 has 13 residues. Trimming took 2 bases from V and 6 from J, leaving 10 bases between them. CDR3 coding DNA: TGTGCCAGCAGCTTATCCAGGGGACATGGCTACACCTTC. It yields the protein CASSLSRGHGYTF.

The CDR3 region is CASSWGGGGYSNQPQHF. In DNA form, the CDR3 reads TGTGCCAGCAGTTGGGGGGGGGGGGGGTATAGCAATCAGCCCCAGCATTTT. The chain is built from TRBV12-3 or TRBV12-4 and TRBJ1-5, with D perhaps TRBD1 (5 bases). The CDR3 spans 17 residues. Trimming pared 4 bases from V and 0 bases from J, leaving 16 bases between.

This clonotype was seen a few times. The chain has TRBV11-2 and TRBJ2-4, with D possibly called TRBD1 or TRBD2 (6 bases each). This CDR3 region has 11 residues. V was cut by 5 bases and J by 12 bases, with 11 bases left in between. The germline V gene encodes CDR1 SGHAT and CDR2 FQNNGV. CDR3 in amino acids: CASSPGGGQYF. In nucleotides, the CDR3 is TGTGCCAGCAGCCCCGGAGGGGGTCAGTACTTC.

This clonotype was detected many times. This rearrangement joins TRBV7-2 to TRBJ2-5; TRBD2 agrees at 15 bases. The CDR3 is made up of 16 amino acids. CDR1 SGHTA and CDR2 FQGNSA come from the germline V gene. Trimming took 5 bases from V and 4 from J; bases not matched to a gene: 5. CDR3 protein: CASSPRGLAGGETQYF. The CDR3, as DNA: TGTGCCAGCAGCCCCCGGGGACTAGCGGGAGGAGAGACCCAGTACTTC.

V is TRBV25-1 and J is TRBJ1-5; D unclear. Trimming took off 7 bases at V and 5 bases at J, with 21 bases between the two ends. The CDR3 is 16 residues long. The germline gives CDR1 MGHDK, CDR2 SYGVNS. CDR3 sequence (DNA): TGTGCCAGCACAGAAGGGCGGGTACTGATCGATCAGCCCCAGCATTTT. This sequence encodes CASTEGRVLIDQPQHF.